This paragraph reports one T cell receptor beta chain. These data belong to a study of T cells in Graves' hyperthyroidism and ophthalmopathy. This CDR3 region has 14 residues. Trimming cost V 11 bases and J 2 bases, with 19 bases left between them. The germline V gene has CDR1 MNHEY and CDR2 SVGEGT. Template material for amplifying TCR beta CDR3 regions consisted of RNA transcripts. HTBI primers were employed in a first-round RT-PCR of the TCR CDR3. Each CDR3 protein gets one entry after TCRdb re-called the multiplex PCR reads with MiXCR. The sample has some 490,000 distinct CDR3 sequences; under 25% are singletons. Based on clinical symptoms, serum thyroxine and TRAb, thyroid ultrasound and orbital computed tomography, diagnoses were reached. Fresh peripheral blood, roughly 10 ml of it, supplied the PBMCs.

Sequenced sample: blood. The rearrangement links TRBV6-2 or TRBV6-3 to TRBJ2-7; D perhaps matches TRBD2 (5 bases). The receptor's source is a woman in her 70s with Graves' ophthalmopathy. The CDR3 reads CAGIPYGEPYEQYF. The CDR3 bases are TGTGCCGGCATCCCCTATGGGGAGCCCTACGAGCAGTACTTC.